The clone carrying this T cell receptor (beta chain) has just one count. This entry comes from a study of blood T cell repertoires in COVID-19. Study-wide background: Specimens from acute and convalescent COVID-19 originated in the United States, Italy and Spain.

Germline loops: CDR1 SGHRS, CDR2 YFSETQ. The junction had 2 bases not matched to a gene; V was cut back by 2 bases and J by 1 base. This CDR3 comprises 14 residues. Participants, about 18 to 90 years old, spanned around 25 US areas. Participants' own reports of clinical history determined their cohort assignment. In the study's own analysis: Amplification of reference gene primers provided the estimated nucleated cell counts. Produced via immunoSEQ multiplex PCR; TCRdb's table is partial and in-frame only. The DNA was the basis for D and trimming; V, J and clone size are from that table. The data contain about 200,000 clones, around 92% of them singletons.

The sequenced sample consisted of PBMCs or T cells enriched from blood (not recorded which). The rearrangement uses TRBV5-1 and TRBJ1-1; 7 bases are shared with TRBD1. This TCR derives from a woman under 30 who had recovered from COVID-19. CDR3 sequence: CASSLQGQNTEAFF. The CDR3 DNA is TGCGCCAGCAGCTTACAGGGGCAGAACACTGAAGCTTTCTTT.